Reported below is one TCR beta chain. This sample is part of a study of shared clonotypes between healthy human individuals. CDR3 length equals 13 residues. V shed 7 bases and J 4 bases; nucleotides not matched to a gene: 6. The V gene's germline CDR1 is LNHNV and CDR2 YYDKDF (reference sequence). Here immunoSEQ multiplex PCR was the method, and the copy in TCRdb shows in-frame clones only, minus some. The sample lists 800,000 to 1,200,000 clones; around 78% were seen once. This chain joins TRBV15 and TRBJ2-5; 7 nucleotides agree with TRBD2. The specimen sequenced was memory CD4+ T cells from PBMCs. As for subset: CD45RA-negative fraction. The clonotype originates from a man aged 18 to 29 in good health. Some clones in this sample may be carry-over from other donors' samples. The CDR3 DNA is TGTGCCACCACCATCCCGGGGGGAGAGACCCAGTACTTC. Amino acids: CATTIPGGETQYF.